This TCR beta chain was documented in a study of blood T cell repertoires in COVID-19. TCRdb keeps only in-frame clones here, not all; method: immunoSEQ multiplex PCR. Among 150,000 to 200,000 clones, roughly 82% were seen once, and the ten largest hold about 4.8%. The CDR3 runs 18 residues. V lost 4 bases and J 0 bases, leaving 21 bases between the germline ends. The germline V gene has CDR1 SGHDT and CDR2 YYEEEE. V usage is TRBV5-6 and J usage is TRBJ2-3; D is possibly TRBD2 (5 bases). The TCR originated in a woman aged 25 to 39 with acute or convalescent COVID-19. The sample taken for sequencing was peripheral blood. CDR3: CASSDATFGSESTDTQYF. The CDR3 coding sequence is TGTGCCAGCAGCGACGCTACGTTTGGGAGCGAAAGCACAGATACGCAGTATTTT.